The 13 T cell receptor beta chains below all came from one sample that was sequenced in a study of cytomegalovirus exposure and HLA in healthy donors. Vbeta (60) and Jbeta (13) primers were used in the PCR. Repertoires were generated with immunoSEQ multiplex PCR, while TCRdb's copy carries only in-frame clones and drops some. Of 130,000 to 150,000 clones listed, 80% are singletons. The sequenced sample consisted of PBMCs. These receptors were taken from a male donor in good health and CMV-seronegative.

The V gene is TRBV5-1, the J gene TRBJ2-1, with 11 bases that match TRBD1. V lost 4 bases and J lost 9; bases outside the gene matches: 6. This CDR3 spans 14 amino acids. Germline V lookup: CDR1 SGHRS, CDR2 YFSETQ. The CDR3 sequence is CASSMLGQGAEQFF. In DNA, the CDR3 is TGCGCCAGCAGCATGCTCGGACAGGGGGCTGAGCAGTTCTTC.

The chain employs TRBV4-1 and TRBJ1-1, with 12 bases lining up with TRBD1. Germline V CDR1 and CDR2: MGHRA, YSYEKL. The length of the CDR3 is 16 residues. Trimming took 5 bases from V and 4 from J; bases not matched to a gene: 8. CDR3 protein: CASSSRDRGHGTEAFF. For the CDR3, the DNA is TGCGCCAGCAGCTCCCGGGACAGGGGGCACGGCACTGAAGCTTTCTTT.

This clone was seen a few times. This sequence joins TRBV10-3 and TRBJ1-5; no clear D gene. V lost 6 bases and J 5 bases, leaving 11 bases between the germline ends. The CDR3 has 13 residues. Per germline, CDR1 ENHRY and CDR2 SYGVKD. The CDR3 coding sequence is TGTGCCATCAGGAGGGAAGACGATCAGCCCCAGCATTTT. Translating gives CAIRREDDQPQHF.

This sequence joins TRBV5-1 and TRBJ2-3; tentatively, D is TRBD1 (6 bases). The CDR3 is 16 residues long. CDR1 and CDR2 from the germline V gene are SGHRS and YFSETQ. Trimming left V 4 bases short and J 2 bases short, with 17 bases between. The CDR3 reads CASSQGLTADTDTQYF. The DNA of the CDR3 is TGCGCCAGCAGCCAGGGGCTTACAGCCGACACAGATACGCAGTATTTT.

This rearrangement joins TRBV6-1 to TRBJ2-2, with TRBD1 identical over 7 bases. Trimming cost V 8 bases and J 6 bases; bases outside gene matches: 6. From germline, CDR1 is MNHNS and CDR2 SASEGT. The CDR3 length is 13 residues. The CDR3 is CASHVQGAGELFF. In nucleotides, the CDR3 is TGTGCCAGCCACGTTCAGGGGGCCGGGGAGCTGTTTTTT.

The chain employs TRBV6-5 and TRBJ2-5; 9 bases line up with TRBD1. Matching the DNA end better, TRBJ2-7 makes the J call doubtful. The CDR3 has 14 amino acids. The germline CDR1 and CDR2 sequences are MNHEY and SVGAGI. CDR3 nucleotides: TGTGCCAGCAGTTACGGACAGGGGACCTACGAGCAGTACTTC. Translating gives CASSYGQGTYEQYF.

The rearrangement joins TRBV2 to TRBJ1-1; D ambiguous. The V gene's germline CDR1 is SNHLY and CDR2 FYNNEI. CDR3 length: 13 residues. Trimming stripped 8 bases from V and 4 bases from J, with 14 bases between. The CDR3 DNA reads TGTGCCAGCGGCAAAAGCGAGACCACTGAAGCTTTCTTT. Protein: CASGKSETTEAFF.

This clone occurred once. This sequence joins TRBV19 and TRBJ1-1; weak D call: TRBD1 (6 bases). The V gene's germline CDR1 is LNHDA and CDR2 SQIVND (reference sequence). The CDR3 extends over 14 amino acids. The V gene lost 4 bases and the J gene lost 6 bases, with 15 bases spanning the gap. In nucleotides, the CDR3 is TGTGCCAGTAGTACGTATTATAAGGGGGCTGAAGCTTTCTTT. Translation: CASSTYYKGAEAFF.

This sequence joins TRBV2 and TRBJ1-2; no firm D call. CDR3 length: 13 amino acids. The germline V and J ends were trimmed by 4 bases and 4 bases, with 10 bases remaining between them. Germline V gene lookup returns CDR1 SNHLY and CDR2 FYNNEI. CDR3 sequence reads: CASSAGGPYGYTF. In DNA form, the CDR3 reads TGTGCCAGCAGTGCAGGCGGGCCCTATGGCTACACCTTC.

This chain connects TRBV5-6 to TRBJ2-7; a possible D gene is TRBD2 (6 bases). The CDR3 covers 16 residues. From germline, CDR1 is SGHDT and CDR2 YYEEEE. Between the trimmed V and J ends, which lost 1 base and 2 bases, there was a span of 16 bases. CDR3 coding DNA: TGTGCCAGCAGCTTGTTTATGGGGACTTCGACCTACGAGCAGTACTTC. Amino acid sequence: CASSLFMGTSTYEQYF. Combining the CDR3 with reference TRBV5-6 and TRBJ2-7 gives the whole variable domain DAGVTQSPTHLIKTRGQQVTLRCSPKSGHDTVSWYQQALGQGPQFIFQYYEEEERQRGNFPDRFSGHQFPNYSSELNVNALLLGDSALYLCASSLFMGTSTYEQYFGPGTRLTVT.

This rearrangement joins TRBV5-1 to TRBJ2-2, with D possibly being TRBD2 (5 bases). V gave up 4 bases and J gave up 5 bases, with 12 bases separating them. The germline V gene encodes CDR1 SGHRS and CDR2 YFSETQ. This CDR3 has 14 residues. This CDR3 is CASSSSRGTGELFF. CDR3 in DNA: TGCGCCAGCAGCAGTAGCCGGGGTACCGGGGAGCTGTTTTTT.

This chain links TRBV7-2 with TRBJ1-4; D not resolved. V was cut by 7 bases and J by 8 bases, with 17 bases left in between. CDR3 length equals 14 residues. Per germline, CDR1 SGHTA and CDR2 FQGNSA. The CDR3 sequence: CASKRSYTEEKLFF. CDR3 DNA: TGTGCCAGCAAGAGGTCCTACACCGAAGAAAAACTGTTTTTT.

The V call is TRBV6-6, the J call TRBJ2-3, with TRBD1 identical over 8 bases. Germline CDR1 and CDR2: MNHNY and SVGAGI (reference sequence). The length of the CDR3 is 15 residues. V gave up 4 bases and J gave up 3 bases; unmatched junction bases: 6. The CDR3 DNA is TGTGCCAGCAGTTCCCAGGGGGCAAAGACAGATACGCAGTATTTT. As protein: CASSSQGAKTDTQYF.